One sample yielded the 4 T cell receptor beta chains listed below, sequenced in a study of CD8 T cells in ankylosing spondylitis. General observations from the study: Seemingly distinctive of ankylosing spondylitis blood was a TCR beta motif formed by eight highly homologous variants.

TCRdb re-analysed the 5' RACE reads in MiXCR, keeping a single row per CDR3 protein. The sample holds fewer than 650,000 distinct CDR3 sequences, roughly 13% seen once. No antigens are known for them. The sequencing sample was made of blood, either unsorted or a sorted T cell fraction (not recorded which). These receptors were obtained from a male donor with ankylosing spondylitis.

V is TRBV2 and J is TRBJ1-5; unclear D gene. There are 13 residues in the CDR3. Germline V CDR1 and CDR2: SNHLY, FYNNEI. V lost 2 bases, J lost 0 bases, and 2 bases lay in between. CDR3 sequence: CASSENSNQPQHF. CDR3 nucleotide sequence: TGTGCCAGCAGTGAAAATAGCAATCAGCCCCAGCATTTT.

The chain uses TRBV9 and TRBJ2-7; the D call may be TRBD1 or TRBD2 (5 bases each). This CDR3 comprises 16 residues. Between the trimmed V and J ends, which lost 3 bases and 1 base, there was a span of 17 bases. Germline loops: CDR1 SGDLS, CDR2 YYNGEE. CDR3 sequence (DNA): TGTGCCAGCAGCGGACCTGGGGGTAGCGCGTCCTACGAGCAGTACTTC. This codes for CASSGPGGSASYEQYF.

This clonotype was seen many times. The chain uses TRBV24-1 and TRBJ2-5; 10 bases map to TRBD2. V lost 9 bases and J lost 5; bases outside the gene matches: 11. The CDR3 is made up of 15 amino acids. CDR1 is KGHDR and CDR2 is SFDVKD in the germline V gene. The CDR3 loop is CATSVSSGSGETQYF. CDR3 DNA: TGTGCCACCTCGGTCTCTAGCGGGAGTGGGGAGACCCAGTACTTC.

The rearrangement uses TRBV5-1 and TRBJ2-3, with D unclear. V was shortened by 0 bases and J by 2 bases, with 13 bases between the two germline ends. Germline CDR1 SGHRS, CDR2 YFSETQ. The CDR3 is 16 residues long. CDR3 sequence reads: CASSLVMDATTDTQYF. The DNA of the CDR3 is TGCGCCAGCAGCTTGGTCATGGACGCGACCACAGATACGCAGTATTTT. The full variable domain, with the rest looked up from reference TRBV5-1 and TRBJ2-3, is KAGVTQTPRYLIKTRGQQVTLSCSPISGHRSVSWYQQTPGQGLQFLFEYFSETQRNKGNFPGRFSGRQFSNSRSEMNVSTLELGDSALYLCASSLVMDATTDTQYFGPGTRLTVL.